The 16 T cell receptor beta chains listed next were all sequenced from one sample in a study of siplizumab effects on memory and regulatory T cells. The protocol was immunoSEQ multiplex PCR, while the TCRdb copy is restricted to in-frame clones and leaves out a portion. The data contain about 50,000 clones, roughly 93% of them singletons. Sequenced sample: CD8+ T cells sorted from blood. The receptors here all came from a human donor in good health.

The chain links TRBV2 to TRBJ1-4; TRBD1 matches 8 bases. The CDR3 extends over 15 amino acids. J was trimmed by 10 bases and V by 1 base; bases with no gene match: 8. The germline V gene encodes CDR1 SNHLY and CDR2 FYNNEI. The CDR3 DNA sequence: TGTGCCAGCAGTGAAGTTGGACAGGGAGTTGGAAAACTGTTTTTT. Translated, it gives CASSEVGQGVGKLFF.

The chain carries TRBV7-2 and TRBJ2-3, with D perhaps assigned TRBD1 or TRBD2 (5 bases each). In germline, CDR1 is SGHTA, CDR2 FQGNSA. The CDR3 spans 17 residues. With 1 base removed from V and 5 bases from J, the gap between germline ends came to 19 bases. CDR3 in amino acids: CASSLVRGRALGDTQYF. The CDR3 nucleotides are TGTGCCAGCAGCTTAGTTCGGGGCAGGGCCCTAGGAGATACGCAGTATTTT.

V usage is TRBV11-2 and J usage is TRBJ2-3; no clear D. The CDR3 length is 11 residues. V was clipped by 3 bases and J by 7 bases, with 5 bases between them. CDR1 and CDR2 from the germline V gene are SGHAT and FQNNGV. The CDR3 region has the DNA TGTGCCAGCAGCTTGGGTAATACGCAGTATTTT. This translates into CASSLGNTQYF.

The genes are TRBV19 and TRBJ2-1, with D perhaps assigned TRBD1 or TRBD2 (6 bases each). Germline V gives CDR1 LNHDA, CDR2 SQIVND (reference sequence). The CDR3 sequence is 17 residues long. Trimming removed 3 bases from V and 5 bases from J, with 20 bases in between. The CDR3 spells CASSMGGGGTKNNEQFF. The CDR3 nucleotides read TGTGCCAGTAGTATGGGCGGAGGAGGGACAAAAAACAATGAGCAGTTCTTC.

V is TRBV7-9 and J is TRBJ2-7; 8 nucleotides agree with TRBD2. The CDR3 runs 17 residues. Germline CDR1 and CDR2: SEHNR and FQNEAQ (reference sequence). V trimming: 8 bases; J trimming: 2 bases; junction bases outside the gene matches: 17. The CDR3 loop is CASGMTSALKSTYEQYF. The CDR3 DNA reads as TGTGCCAGCGGAATGACTAGCGCCCTGAAATCGACCTACGAGCAGTACTTC.

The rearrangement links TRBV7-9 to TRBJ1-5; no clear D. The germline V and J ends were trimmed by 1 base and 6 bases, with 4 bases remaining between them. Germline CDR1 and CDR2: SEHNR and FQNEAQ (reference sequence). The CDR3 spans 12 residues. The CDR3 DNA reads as TGTGCCAGCAGCTTAGGGAGTCAGCCCCAGCATTTT. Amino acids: CASSLGSQPQHF.

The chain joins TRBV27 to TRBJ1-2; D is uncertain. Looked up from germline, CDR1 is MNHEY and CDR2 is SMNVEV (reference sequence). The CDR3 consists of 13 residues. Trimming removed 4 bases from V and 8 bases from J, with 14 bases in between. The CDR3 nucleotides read TGTGCCAGCAGTTCCCCAAACGGTCTCGGCTACACCTTC. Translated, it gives CASSSPNGLGYTF.

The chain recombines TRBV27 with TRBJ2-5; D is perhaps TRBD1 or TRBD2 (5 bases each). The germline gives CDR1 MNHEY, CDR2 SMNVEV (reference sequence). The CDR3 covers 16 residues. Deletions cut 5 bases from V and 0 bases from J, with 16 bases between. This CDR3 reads CASSPLGEMYQETQYF. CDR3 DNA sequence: TGTGCCAGCAGTCCCCTAGGGGAGATGTACCAAGAGACCCAGTACTTC.

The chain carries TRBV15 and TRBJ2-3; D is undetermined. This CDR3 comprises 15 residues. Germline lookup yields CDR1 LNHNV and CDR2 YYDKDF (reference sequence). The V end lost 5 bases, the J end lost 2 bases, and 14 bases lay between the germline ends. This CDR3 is CATSVSILFTDTQYF. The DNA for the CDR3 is TGTGCCACCAGCGTGAGCATCCTCTTCACAGATACGCAGTATTTT.

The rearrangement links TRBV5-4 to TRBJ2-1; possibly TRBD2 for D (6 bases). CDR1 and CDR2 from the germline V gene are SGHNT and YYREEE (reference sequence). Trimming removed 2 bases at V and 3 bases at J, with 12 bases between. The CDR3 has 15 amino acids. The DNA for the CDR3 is TGTGCCAGCAGCTTAATAGGTAGCGGCTACAATGAGCAGTTCTTC. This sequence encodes CASSLIGSGYNEQFF.

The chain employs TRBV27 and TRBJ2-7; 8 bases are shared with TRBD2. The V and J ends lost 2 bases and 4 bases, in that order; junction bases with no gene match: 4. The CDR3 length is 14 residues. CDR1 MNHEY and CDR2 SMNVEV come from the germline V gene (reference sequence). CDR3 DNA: TGTGCCAGCAGTTTAAGCGGGAGAATATACGAGCAGTACTTC. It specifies CASSLSGRIYEQYF.

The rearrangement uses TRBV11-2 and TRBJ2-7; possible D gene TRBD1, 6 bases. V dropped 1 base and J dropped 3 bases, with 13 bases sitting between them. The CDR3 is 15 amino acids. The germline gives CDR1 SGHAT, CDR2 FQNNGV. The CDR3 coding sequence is TGTGCCAGCAGCTTAGTAATGAGCAGGGGCTACGAGCAGTACTTC. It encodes CASSLVMSRGYEQYF. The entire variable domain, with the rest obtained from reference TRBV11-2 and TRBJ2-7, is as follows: EAGVAQSPRYKIIEKRQSVAFWCNPISGHATLYWYQQILGQGPKLLIQFQNNGVVDDSQLPKDRFSAERLKGVDSTLKIQPAKLEDSAVYLCASSLVMSRGYEQYFGPGTRLTVT.

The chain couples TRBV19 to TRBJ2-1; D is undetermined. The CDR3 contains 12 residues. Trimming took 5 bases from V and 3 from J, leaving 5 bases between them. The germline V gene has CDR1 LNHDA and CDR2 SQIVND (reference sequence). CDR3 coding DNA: TGTGCCAGTAGTCTTGACTACAATGAGCAGTTCTTC. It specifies CASSLDYNEQFF.

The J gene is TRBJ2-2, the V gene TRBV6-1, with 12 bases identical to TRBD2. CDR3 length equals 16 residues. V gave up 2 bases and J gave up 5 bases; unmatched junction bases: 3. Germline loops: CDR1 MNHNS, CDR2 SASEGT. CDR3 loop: CASSELAGGLTGELFF. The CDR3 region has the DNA TGTGCCAGCAGTGAACTAGCGGGAGGGCTTACCGGGGAGCTGTTTTTT.

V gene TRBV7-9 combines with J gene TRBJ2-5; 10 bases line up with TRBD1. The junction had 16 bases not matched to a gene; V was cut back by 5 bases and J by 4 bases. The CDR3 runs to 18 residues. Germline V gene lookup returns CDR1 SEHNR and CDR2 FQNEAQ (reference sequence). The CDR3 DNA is TGTGCCAGCAGCGGTTCCCGGGACAGGGGTATAGCCGGAGAGACCCAGTACTTC. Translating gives CASSGSRDRGIAGETQYF.

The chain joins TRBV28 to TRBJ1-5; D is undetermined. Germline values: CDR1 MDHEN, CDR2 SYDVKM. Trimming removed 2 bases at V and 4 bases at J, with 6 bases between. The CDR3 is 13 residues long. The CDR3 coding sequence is TGTGCCAGCAGTTTAATTTTGAATCAGCCCCAGCATTTT. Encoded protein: CASSLILNQPQHF.